These 3 T cell receptor beta chains were all obtained from the same sample, sequenced in a study of identical twins. Using its own MiXCR run on the 5' RACE reads, TCRdb lists one record per CDR3 protein. Seen here are more than 400,000 distinct CDR3 sequences, roughly 15% observed once, and the top ten hold more than 0.4%. A further study also used this sample, focusing on yellow fever vaccine responses in identical twins.

Sequencing used CD4+ T cells sorted from blood. The source of these receptors is a woman between 18 and 29 years old in good health.

The chain joins TRBV4-1 to TRBJ1-2, with TRBD1 as a possible D gene (6 bases). The germline CDR1 and CDR2 sequences are MGHRA and YSYEKL. The CDR3 spans 16 residues. V dropped 1 base and J dropped 0 bases, with 12 bases sitting between them. In DNA, the CDR3 is TGCGCCAGCAGCCAAGGAAGGGGGAGGGCTAACTATGGCTACACCTTC. It yields the protein CASSQGRGRANYGYTF.

This clonotype was counted only a few times. V and J are TRBV14 and TRBJ2-7; a weak D match, TRBD2 (5 bases). The CDR3 totals 14 residues. Per the germline V gene, CDR1 is SGHDN and CDR2 is FVKESK. Deletions cut 4 bases from V and 6 bases from J, with 16 bases between. The CDR3 protein is CASSPRIWAGEQYV. In DNA form, the CDR3 reads TGTGCCAGCAGCCCCCGGATCTGGGCGGGCGAGCAGTACGTC.

The chain carries TRBV5-1 and TRBJ2-2; TRBD2 matches at 8 bases. With V trimmed by 2 bases and J by 5 bases, 5 bases remained unmatched. This CDR3 contains 15 residues. Germline assignment: CDR1 SGHRS and CDR2 YFSETQ. Here the CDR3 reads CASSLRASGTGELFF. CDR3 DNA sequence: TGCGCCAGCAGCTTACGGGCTAGCGGGACCGGGGAGCTGTTTTTT.